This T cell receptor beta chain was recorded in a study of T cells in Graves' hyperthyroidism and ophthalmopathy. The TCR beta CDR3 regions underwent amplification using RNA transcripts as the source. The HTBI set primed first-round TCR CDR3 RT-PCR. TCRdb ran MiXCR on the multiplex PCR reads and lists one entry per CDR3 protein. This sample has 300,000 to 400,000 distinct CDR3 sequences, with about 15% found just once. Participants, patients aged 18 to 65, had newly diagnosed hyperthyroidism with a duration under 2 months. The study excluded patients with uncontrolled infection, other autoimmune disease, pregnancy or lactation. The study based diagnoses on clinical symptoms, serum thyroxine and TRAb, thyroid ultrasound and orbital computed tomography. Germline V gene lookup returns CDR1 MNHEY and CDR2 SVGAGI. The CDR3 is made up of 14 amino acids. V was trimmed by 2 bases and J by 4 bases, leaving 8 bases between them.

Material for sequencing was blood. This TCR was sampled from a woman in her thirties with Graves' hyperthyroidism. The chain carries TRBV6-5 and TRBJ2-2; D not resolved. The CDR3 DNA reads TGTGCCAGCAGTTACGGTGTCGGCACCGGGGAGCTGTTTTTT. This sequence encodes CASSYGVGTGELFF.